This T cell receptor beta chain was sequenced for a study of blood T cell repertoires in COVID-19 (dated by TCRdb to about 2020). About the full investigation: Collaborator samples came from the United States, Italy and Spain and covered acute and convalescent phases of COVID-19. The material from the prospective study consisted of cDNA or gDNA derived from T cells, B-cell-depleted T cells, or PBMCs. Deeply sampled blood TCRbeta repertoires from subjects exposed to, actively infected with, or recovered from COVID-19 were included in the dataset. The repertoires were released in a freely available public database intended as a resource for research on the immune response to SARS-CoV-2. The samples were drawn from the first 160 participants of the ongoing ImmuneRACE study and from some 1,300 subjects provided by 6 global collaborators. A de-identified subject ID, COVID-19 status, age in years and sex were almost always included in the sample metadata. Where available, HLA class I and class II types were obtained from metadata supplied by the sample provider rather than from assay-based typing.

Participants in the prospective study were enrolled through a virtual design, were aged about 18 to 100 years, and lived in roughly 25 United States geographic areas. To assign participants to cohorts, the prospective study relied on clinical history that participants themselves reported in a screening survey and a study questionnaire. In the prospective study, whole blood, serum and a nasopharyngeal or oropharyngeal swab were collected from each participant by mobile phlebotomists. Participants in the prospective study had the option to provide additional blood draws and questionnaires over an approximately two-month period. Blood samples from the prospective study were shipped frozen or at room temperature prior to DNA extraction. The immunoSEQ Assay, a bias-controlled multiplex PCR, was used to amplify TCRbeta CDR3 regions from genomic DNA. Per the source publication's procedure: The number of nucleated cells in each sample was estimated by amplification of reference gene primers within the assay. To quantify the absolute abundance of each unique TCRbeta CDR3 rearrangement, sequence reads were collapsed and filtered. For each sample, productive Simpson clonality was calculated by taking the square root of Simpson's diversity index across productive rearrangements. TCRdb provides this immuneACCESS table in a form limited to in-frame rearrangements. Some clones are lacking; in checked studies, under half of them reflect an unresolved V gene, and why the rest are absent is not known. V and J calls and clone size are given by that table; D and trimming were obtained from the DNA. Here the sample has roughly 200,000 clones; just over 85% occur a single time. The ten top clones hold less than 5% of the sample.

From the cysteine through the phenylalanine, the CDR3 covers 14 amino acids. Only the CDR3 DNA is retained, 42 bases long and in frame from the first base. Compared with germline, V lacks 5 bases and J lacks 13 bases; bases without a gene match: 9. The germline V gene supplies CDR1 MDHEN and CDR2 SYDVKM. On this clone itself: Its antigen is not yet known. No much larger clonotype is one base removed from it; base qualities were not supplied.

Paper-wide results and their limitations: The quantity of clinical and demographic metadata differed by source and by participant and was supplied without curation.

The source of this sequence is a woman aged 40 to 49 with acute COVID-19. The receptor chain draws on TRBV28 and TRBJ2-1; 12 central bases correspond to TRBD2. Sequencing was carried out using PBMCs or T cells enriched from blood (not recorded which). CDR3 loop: CASSPLTSGSIQFF. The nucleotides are TGTGCCAGCAGTCCGCTGACTAGCGGGAGTATTCAGTTCTTC.